This TCR beta chain was profiled in a study of blood T cell repertoires in COVID-19. Study details: The study drew acute and convalescent COVID-19 samples from the United States, Italy and Spain. T cells, B-cell-depleted T cells, or PBMCs supplied cDNA or gDNA.

The CDR3 runs 13 residues. With 0 bases removed from V and 6 bases from J, the gap between germline ends came to 6 bases. CDR1 is MNHEY and CDR2 is SMNVEV in the germline V gene (reference sequence). Authors' analysis steps: Reference gene primer amplification yielded estimated nucleated cell counts. The table came from immunoSEQ multiplex PCR; TCRdb's copy has only in-frame clones and leaves some out. V, J and clone size are those of that table, while D and trimming were read from the DNA. The top ten clones hold approximately 21% of a sample with under 200,000 clones, around 90% of them seen once. Source material: peripheral blood. This TCR derives from a man aged 55 to 70 with active or convalescent COVID-19. The V gene is TRBV27, the J gene TRBJ1-5; D is unclear. The CDR3 spells CASSLSPGQPQHF. The DNA for the CDR3 is TGTGCCAGCAGTTTATCCCCGGGTCAGCCCCAGCATTTT.